The 5 T cell receptor beta chains in this list originate from one sample, sequenced in a study of cytomegalovirus exposure and HLA in healthy donors. The study ran its PCR with 60 Vbeta and 13 Jbeta primers. Using immunoSEQ multiplex PCR, the repertoire was profiled, and TCRdb retains in-frame clones only, with some absent. Of around 220,000 clones listed, more than 60% are singletons. The sequencing input was PBMCs. All receptors come from a woman in her 30s in good health and CMV-seronegative.

This clone was observed a handful of times. V usage is TRBV11-2 and J usage is TRBJ2-5, with 9 bases lining up with TRBD1. The V and J ends lost 0 bases and 5 bases, in that order; junction bases with no gene match: 4. Germline CDR1 and CDR2: SGHAT and FQNNGV. This CDR3 spans 15 amino acids. CDR3 region: CASSLEGTGLETQYF. CDR3 DNA sequence: TGTGCCAGCAGCTTAGAAGGGACAGGGCTCGAGACCCAGTACTTC.

This rearrangement joins TRBV4-2 to TRBJ1-2; D possibly corresponds to TRBD1 (5 bases). CDR1 and CDR2 from the germline V gene are LGHNA and YNFKEQ. Trimming stripped 0 bases from V and 5 bases from J, with 10 bases between. There are 14 residues in the CDR3. CDR3 bases: TGTGCCAGCAGCCAAGATGGTTCAGGGTATGGCTACACCTTC. This gives the protein CASSQDGSGYGYTF.

The V and J genes are TRBV4-2 and TRBJ2-7; D might be TRBD2 (6 bases). CDR3 size: 15 residues. Germline V gene data show CDR1 as LGHNA and CDR2 as YNFKEQ. Trimming stripped 1 base from V and 0 bases from J, with 10 bases between. The CDR3 sequence is CASSQVGGLSYEQYF. The CDR3 region has the DNA TGTGCCAGCAGCCAAGTGGGAGGACTCTCCTACGAGCAGTACTTC.

The chain joins TRBV12-5 to TRBJ2-2; 7 bases line up with TRBD2. V dropped 6 bases and J dropped 5; count of bases not matched to a gene: 6. CDR1 is LGHNT, CDR2 FRNRAP, per germline. CDR3 length: 14 residues. Here the CDR3 DNA reads TGTGCTAGTGGCCCTCAGGGAGGGACCGGGGAGCTGTTTTTT. Its translation: CASGPQGGTGELFF.

Concerning this clone: At one of its ends the junction is not consistent with the germline gene, which may arise from a read error. The J gene is TRBJ2-7, the V gene TRBV7-9; 7 nucleotides agree with TRBD1. The CDR3 is made up of 12 amino acids. Per germline, CDR1 SEHNR and CDR2 FQNEAQ (reference sequence). CDR3 sequence: CSSSETGYEQYF. As DNA, the CDR3 is TGTTCCAGCAGCGAGACAGGGTACGAGCAGTACTTC.